The T cell receptor beta chain described here comes from a study of blood T cells in healthy people across ages. The study, taken as a whole, reports: CMV status of donors was not determined, possibly confounding expanded clonotype changes. As age increased, TCR beta diversity per million T cells fell in a roughly linear fashion.

V was trimmed by 4 bases and J by 7 bases, leaving 19 bases between them. The CDR3 loop spans 14 amino acids. Per germline, CDR1 SQVTM and CDR2 ANQGSEA. This clonotype was seen a few times. Its matching antigen is unknown. Primed by a sample-barcoded 5' primer and a J-beta primer mix, a second PCR proceeded for about 7 to 11 cycles. One entry per CDR3 protein, called by TCRdb with MiXCR from the 5' RACE reads. The table shows about 1.5 million distinct CDR3 sequences, with approximately 43% occurring only once. This sequence originates from a woman between 18 and 29 years old in good health. The sequencing input was blood. The chain recombines TRBV29-1 with TRBJ1-1; D gene unclear. CDR3 in amino acids: CSVGQAVAVGEAFF. In DNA form, the CDR3 reads TGCAGCGTTGGGCAGGCGGTTGCGGTTGGTGAAGCTTTCTTT. Complete variable domain (other parts from reference TRBV29-1 and TRBJ1-1): SAVISQKPSRDICQRGTSLTIQCQVDSQVTMMFWYRQQPGQSLTLIATANQGSEATYESGFVIDKFPISRPNLTFSTLTVSNMSPEDSSIYLCSVGQAVAVGEAFFGQGTRLTVV.